In its sample, the clone carrying this T cell receptor (beta chain) ranks as medium-sized. What it binds is unknown. Profiled with immunoSEQ multiplex PCR; TCRdb holds only in-frame clones, not every one. The sample shows approximately 33,000 clones, roughly 87% of them seen only once. These data come from a study of OX40 agonist ivuxolimab in advanced cancers. Overall study: The treatment was a fully human IgG2 OX40 agonist, ivuxolimab.

Exclusion applied to patients with autoimmune disease history or systemic immunosuppression. Points from the study as a whole: Researchers report that CD8+ T cells had, on average, more expanded clones than CD4+.

This CDR3 is 14 amino acids long. The ends lost 4 bases at V and 8 bases at J; junction bases unmatched: 6. Germline CDR1 and CDR2: SGHNT and YYREEE (reference sequence). The sequence derives from an adult with an advanced solid tumor such as melanoma, head and neck, liver or kidney cancer. The sequences come from CD4+ or CD8+ T cells sorted from blood, collected in a trial of the OX40 agonist ivuxolimab. The rearrangement uses TRBV5-4 and TRBJ1-4; TRBD1 aligns across 9 bases. CDR3: CASSQQGAEEKLFF. For the CDR3, the DNA is TGTGCCAGCAGCCAACAGGGGGCGGAAGAAAAACTGTTTTTT.